This T cell receptor beta chain appears in the sequencing data of a study of shared clonotypes between healthy human individuals. Whole-study results and caveats: Represented diversity (both genetic and exposure-history) was limited by the small number of donors. As a rule, naive subsets had a larger estimated richness than memory subsets.

Every immunoSEQ plate was one replicate of a subset's evenly spread DNA. Sequenced by immunoSEQ multiplex PCR; TCRdb stores in-frame clones only, minus some. The table includes roughly 320,000 clones, 87% detected once. To note about this clone: Its antigen is unknown.

This clonotype was sampled from a man younger than 30 in good health. Sequencing was done on a sample of memory CD8+ T cells sorted from blood. Subset indicated: CD45RO+ cells pooled with CCR7-negative TemRA cells.

The CDR3 reads CASSRGTEGYTF. CDR3 sequence (DNA): TGCGCCAGCAGCAGGGGGACAGAGGGCTACACCTTC. V is TRBV4-1 and J is TRBJ1-2, with TRBD1 identical over 7 bases. The trim removed 5 bases at V and 8 bases at J, leaving 5 bases unmatched. Germline V gives CDR1 MGHRA, CDR2 YSYEKL. The CDR3 extends over 12 amino acids.